Listed here are 6 T cell receptor beta chains from one sample, sequenced in a study of OX40 agonist ivuxolimab in advanced cancers. Measured with immunoSEQ multiplex PCR; TCRdb has only the in-frame clones, and not every one. The profile shows 65,000 to 90,000 clones, approximately 91% of them singletons. This specimen consisted of CD4+ or CD8+ T cells sorted from blood, obtained in a trial of the OX40 agonist ivuxolimab. The source of these receptors is an adult with an advanced solid tumor such as melanoma, head and neck, liver or kidney cancer.

The chain combines TRBV20-1 with TRBJ2-7; possibly TRBD1 or TRBD2 for D (5 bases each). CDR1 DFQATT and CDR2 SNEGSKA come from the germline V gene (reference sequence). The CDR3 runs 11 residues. Trimming removed 6 bases at V and 6 bases at J, with 12 bases between. The CDR3 DNA follows: TGCAGTGCCGACGAGAGGGGCGAGCAGTACTTC. Residues: CSADERGEQYF.

This clone was recorded a few times. V and J are TRBV28 and TRBJ1-2; D gene ambiguous. The CDR3 is 13 residues long. Trimming left V 5 bases short and J 4 bases short, with 11 bases between. CDR1 MDHEN and CDR2 SYDVKM come from the germline V gene. The CDR3 protein is CASSPPGGYGYTF. The DNA of the CDR3 is TGTGCCAGCAGTCCTCCGGGCGGCTATGGCTACACCTTC.

The J gene is TRBJ2-7, the V gene TRBV7-3, with D perhaps matching TRBD1 (7 bases). CDR3 length: 15 residues. The V end was cut by 5 bases, the J end by 2 bases, with 16 bases between. Germline assignment: CDR1 SGHTA and CDR2 FQGTGA. For the CDR3, the DNA is TGTGCCAGCAGCCAGGCCGGAGGGACAGCCTACGAGCAGTACTTC. This codes for CASSQAGGTAYEQYF.

This rearrangement joins TRBV4-1 to TRBJ2-5; 7 positions agree with TRBD2. The DNA end favors TRBJ2-7, so the J call may be wrong. CDR3 length: 16 residues. Germline V lookup: CDR1 MGHRA, CDR2 YSYEKL. The CDR3 is CASSQSGGLFSYEQYF. The CDR3 nucleotides are TGCGCCAGCAGCCAATCTGGGGGACTATTTTCCTACGAGCAGTACTTC.

The chain has TRBV11-2 and TRBJ1-1; unclear D gene. This CDR3 region has 13 residues. Germline V gene lookup returns CDR1 SGHAT and CDR2 FQNNGV. The ends were cut back, 8 bases at V and 0 bases at J, with 10 bases in the middle. This CDR3 reads CASDLGLNTEAFF. Written as DNA, the CDR3 is TGTGCCAGCGATTTGGGGTTGAACACTGAAGCTTTCTTT.

The CDR3 DNA sequence: TGTGCCAGCCGAGTTAGGACACAGCAAGAGACCCAGTACTTC. The encoded protein is CASRVRTQQETQYF. The chain carries TRBV2 and TRBJ2-5; the D gene is possibly TRBD1 (5 bases). Trimming pared 8 bases from V and 2 bases from J, leaving 15 bases between. Germline V gives CDR1 SNHLY, CDR2 FYNNEI. The CDR3 sequence is 14 residues long.